This TCR beta chain was obtained from a study of T cell clonotyping in hematopoietic cell transplantation. Some clones are missing from TCRdb's copy, which holds only in-frame ones; the method was immunoSEQ multiplex PCR. The repertoire holds roughly 2,900 clones, with approximately 80% as singletons. The clonotype was recovered from a male patient aged 60-69 years who had an allogeneic stem cell transplant, so T cells may come from the graft donor. Some clones in this sample may be carry-over from other donors' samples. The material was peripheral blood mononuclear cells, obtained 30 days after allogeneic stem cell transplant.

CDR3 nucleotides: TGTGCCAGTAGGGACGGGTATGAGCAGTACTTC. Translating gives CASRDGYEQYF. The chain combines TRBV19 with TRBJ2-7; D is ambiguous. The CDR3 consists of 11 residues. V was shortened by 6 bases and J by 7 bases, with 10 bases between the two germline ends. Germline V gene data show CDR1 as LNHDA and CDR2 as SQIVND (reference sequence).